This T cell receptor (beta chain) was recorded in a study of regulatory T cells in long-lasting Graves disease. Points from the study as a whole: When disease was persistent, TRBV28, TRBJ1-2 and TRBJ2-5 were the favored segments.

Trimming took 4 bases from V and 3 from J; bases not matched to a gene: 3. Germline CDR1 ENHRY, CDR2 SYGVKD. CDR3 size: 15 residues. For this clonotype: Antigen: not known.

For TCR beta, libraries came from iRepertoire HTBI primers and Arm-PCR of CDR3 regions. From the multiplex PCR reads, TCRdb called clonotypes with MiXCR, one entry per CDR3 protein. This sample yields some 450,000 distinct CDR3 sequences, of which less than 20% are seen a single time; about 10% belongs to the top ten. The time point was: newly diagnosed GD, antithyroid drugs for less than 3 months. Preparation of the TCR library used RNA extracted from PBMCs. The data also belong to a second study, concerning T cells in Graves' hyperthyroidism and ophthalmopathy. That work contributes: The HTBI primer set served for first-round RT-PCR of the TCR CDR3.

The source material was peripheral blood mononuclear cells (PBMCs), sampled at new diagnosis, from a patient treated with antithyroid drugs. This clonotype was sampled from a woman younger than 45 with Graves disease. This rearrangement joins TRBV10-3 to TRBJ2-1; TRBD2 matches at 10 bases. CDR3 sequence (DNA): TGTGCCATCAGTGCAAGGACTAGCGGCTACAATGAGCAGTTCTTC. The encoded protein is CAISARTSGYNEQFF.